This T cell receptor beta chain was captured by sequencing in a study of T-cell reconstitution after alpha-beta-depleted transplantation in children. CDR3 size: 17 residues. Trimming cost V 6 bases and J 4 bases; bases outside gene matches: 15. Germline assignment: CDR1 SNHLY and CDR2 FYNNEI. TCRbeta library construction was performed incorporating unique molecular identifiers. One entry per CDR3 protein results from TCRdb running MiXCR on the PCR reads. The table records approximately 640,000 distinct CDR3 sequences, 16% of them present only once. This TCR was sampled from a human donor who donated a stem cell graft to a child with acute myeloid leukemia. This material consisted of PBMCs from the stem cell graft donor, taken from the stem cell graft. The rearrangement links TRBV2 to TRBJ2-4; 7 nucleotides line up with TRBD1. In DNA form, the CDR3 reads TGTGCCAGCAGCCCATCCGACTTGGGGGACAGAAAAAACATTCAGTACTTC. It translates to CASSPSDLGDRKNIQYF.